The sequence of this T cell receptor beta chain was determined in a study of T cell responses to AZD1222 COVID-19 vaccine. The study's findings and limits: Seropositivity was recorded at baseline in only 6 or 7 AZD1222 recipients. None of the repertoires were sampled until the peak T cell response had passed.

In this sample, this clone turned up a few times. Antigen: not known. TCRdb's table, derived via immunoSEQ multiplex PCR, lists solely in-frame clones and lacks some. In the table there are under 110,000 clones, roughly 88% of which are singletons. CDR1 LGHNA and CDR2 YNFKEQ come from the germline V gene. The J segment lost 8 bases and the V segment lost 4 bases, leaving 8 bases of the junction unmatched. The CDR3 totals 15 residues. The TCR comes from an adult in good health. The specimen was peripheral blood, collected on day 0 of AZD1222 vaccination. This chain links TRBV4-2 with TRBJ2-1, with 10 positions matching TRBD2. The CDR3 reads CASSPLSGRADEQFF. The CDR3 DNA sequence: TGTGCCAGCAGCCCGCTAAGCGGGAGGGCCGATGAGCAGTTCTTC.